The rows below give T cell receptor beta chains drawn from one sample of a study of blood T cell repertoires in COVID-19. TCRdb's table, derived via immunoSEQ multiplex PCR, lists solely in-frame clones and lacks some. The sample shows over 20,000 clones, over 75% of them seen only once. Sequenced input: peripheral blood. These receptor sequences come from a man between 50 and 59 years old with active or convalescent COVID-19. Both conserved end residues are part of each CDR3. The order of the fields is J gene, V gene, clone size, D gene, CDR3 protein, CDR3 DNA. D genes are given only for firm matches. Size is stated for part of the rows, as once, few or many counts, or as a class when the clone is expanded.

TRBJ1-5,TRBV7-8,-,-,CASGGSGYSNQPQHF,TGTGCCAGCGGTGGGTCGGGGTATAGCAATCAGCCCCAGCATTTT
TRBJ1-1,TRBV13,-,TRBD1,CASSAYGTGSGGNTEAFF,TGTGCCAGCAGCGCCTACGGGACAGGGAGTGGGGGAAACACTGAAGCTTTCTTT
TRBJ2-7,TRBV19,medium-sized,-,CASSTGPEREQYF,TGTGCCAGTAGTACGGGTCCCGAGAGGGAGCAGTACTTC
TRBJ1-2,TRBV23-1,-,TRBD1,CASPFRGEKNGGYTF,TGCGCCAGCCCCTTCAGGGGGGAGAAAAACGGCGGCTACACCTTC
TRBJ1-3,TRBV28,-,-,CASSPPRNTIYF,TGTGCCAGCAGTCCCCCTAGAAACACCATATATTTT
TRBJ2-1,TRBV19,-,-,CASSIGLADNEQFF,TGTGCCAGTAGTATAGGGCTAGCCGACAATGAGCAGTTCTTC
TRBJ2-2,TRBV19,-,TRBD2,CASRPGTTNTGELFF,TGTGCCAGTAGACCCGGGACTACGAACACCGGGGAGCTGTTTTTT
TRBJ2-7,TRBV3-1/TRBV3-2,-,TRBD1,CASSFIGQGIDEQYF,TGTGCCAGCAGCTTCATCGGACAGGGAATCGACGAGCAGTACTTC
TRBJ2-3,TRBV6-1,-,-,CASSEAAGLTDTQYF,TGTGCCAGCAGTGAAGCTGCCGGACTCACAGATACGCAGTATTTT
TRBJ2-7,TRBV7-9,-,TRBD1,CASSSPRGQGSYEQYF,TGTGCCAGCAGCTCCCCCAGGGGACAGGGGTCCTACGAGCAGTACTTC
TRBJ1-4,TRBV18,few,-,CASSPKAGASRSKLFF,TGTGCCAGCTCGCCGAAGGCGGGGGCCTCTCGAAGTAAACTGTTTTTT
TRBJ1-1,TRBV7-2,-,-,CASILGGGTEAFF,TGTGCCAGCATCCTAGGGGGGGGAACTGAAGCTTTCTTT
TRBJ2-3,TRBV11-3,once,-,CASSPPGDGRTDTQYF,TGTGCCAGCAGCCCCCCGGGGGATGGGCGCACAGATACGCAGTATTTT
TRBJ2-4,TRBV6-6,-,TRBD1,CASSYGQGVKNIQYF,TGTGCCAGCAGTTACGGACAGGGGGTCAAAAACATTCAGTACTTC
TRBJ2-6,TRBV18,-,-,CASRAGAGANVLTF,TGTGCCAGCAGAGCAGGGGCTGGGGCCAACGTCCTGACTTTC
TRBJ2-5,TRBV13,-,-,CASSLSVGSGRETQYF,TGTGCCAGCAGCTTATCCGTTGGCAGCGGGCGGGAGACCCAGTACTTC
TRBJ1-1,TRBV19,-,-,CASTGRADPNTEAFF,TGTGCCAGTACGGGGAGGGCTGACCCGAACACTGAAGCTTTCTTT
TRBJ2-1,TRBV11-2,-,-,CASSLSPSSFNEQFF,TGTGCCAGCAGCCTTTCCCCCTCGAGCTTCAATGAGCAGTTCTTC
TRBJ2-1,TRBV15,-,TRBD2,CATSRDSGVSGGYYNEQFF,TGTGCCACCAGCAGAGATAGTGGAGTTAGCGGGGGGTACTACAATGAGCAGTTCTTC
TRBJ1-5,TRBV10-3,-,-,CAIANSNQPQHF,TGTGCCATCGCGAATAGCAATCAGCCCCAGCATTTT
TRBJ1-1,TRBV21-1,-,-,CASSKFRQGQFTEAFF,TGTGCCAGCAGCAAATTCCGACAGGGGCAGTTCACTGAAGCTTTCTTT
TRBJ1-5,TRBV11-2,-,-,CASSAGEQGYNQPQHF,TGTGCCAGCAGCGCAGGAGAACAGGGATACAATCAGCCCCAGCATTTT
TRBJ1-1,TRBV11-3,-,-,CASSLEADTEAFF,TGTGCCAGCAGCTTAGAAGCGGACACTGAAGCTTTCTTT
TRBJ2-3,TRBV5-1,-,TRBD2,CASSRGVAGTDTQYF,TGCGCCAGCTCCCGGGGGGTAGCGGGGACAGATACGCAGTATTTT
TRBJ1-4,TRBV4-2,-,TRBD1,CASSQQTGIDEKLFF,TGTGCCAGCAGCCAACAGACAGGGATCGATGAAAAACTGTTTTTT
TRBJ1-2,TRBV5-1,-,-,CASSLPTVDGYTF,TGCGCCAGCAGCCTGCCGACTGTAGATGGCTACACCTTC
TRBJ1-6,TRBV6-5,-,TRBD1,CASSTDRGLGSPLHF,TGTGCCAGCAGTACGGACAGGGGTTTAGGTTCACCCCTCCACTTT
TRBJ1-1,TRBV10-1,-,TRBD1,CASALDRGTGRNTEAFF,TGCGCCAGCGCCCTCGACCGGGGGACAGGGCGGAACACTGAAGCTTTCTTT
TRBJ2-5,TRBV7-2,once,-,CASSQSREETQYF,TGTGCCAGCAGTCAAAGTAGGGAGGAGACCCAGTACTTC
TRBJ2-7,TRBV5-1,-,TRBD2,CASSDLAGSGEQYF,TGCGCCAGCAGCGATCTAGCGGGGTCAGGTGAGCAGTACTTC